The T cell receptor beta chain described here comes from a study of blood T cell repertoires in COVID-19. The protocol was immunoSEQ multiplex PCR, while the TCRdb copy is restricted to in-frame clones and leaves out a portion. The table records fewer than 300,000 clones, roughly 77% of them present only once. With 4 bases removed from V and 0 bases from J, the gap between germline ends came to 10 bases. The length of the CDR3 is 15 residues. From germline, CDR1 is LNHDA and CDR2 SQIVND (reference sequence). This chain connects TRBV19 to TRBJ1-5, with a weak D call TRBD1 (5 bases). Sequencing was done on a sample of peripheral blood. The receptor was isolated from a woman of 80 years or more with acute or convalescent COVID-19. For the CDR3, the DNA is TGTGCCAGTAGTAGTACAGGTTATAGCAATCAGCCCCAGCATTTT. This codes for CASSSTGYSNQPQHF.